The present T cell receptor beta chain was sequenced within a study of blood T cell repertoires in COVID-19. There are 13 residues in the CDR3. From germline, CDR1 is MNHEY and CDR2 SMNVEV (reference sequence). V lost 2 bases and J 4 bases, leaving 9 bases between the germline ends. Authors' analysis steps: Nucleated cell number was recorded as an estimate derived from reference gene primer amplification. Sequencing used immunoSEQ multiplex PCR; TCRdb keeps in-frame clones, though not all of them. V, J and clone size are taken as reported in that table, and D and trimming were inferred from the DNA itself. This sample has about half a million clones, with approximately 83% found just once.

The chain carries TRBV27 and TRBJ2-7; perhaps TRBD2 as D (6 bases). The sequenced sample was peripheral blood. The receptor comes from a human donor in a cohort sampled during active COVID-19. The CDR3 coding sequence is TGTGCCAGCAGTTTAAGACTAGGTTACGAGCAGTACTTC. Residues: CASSLRLGYEQYF.